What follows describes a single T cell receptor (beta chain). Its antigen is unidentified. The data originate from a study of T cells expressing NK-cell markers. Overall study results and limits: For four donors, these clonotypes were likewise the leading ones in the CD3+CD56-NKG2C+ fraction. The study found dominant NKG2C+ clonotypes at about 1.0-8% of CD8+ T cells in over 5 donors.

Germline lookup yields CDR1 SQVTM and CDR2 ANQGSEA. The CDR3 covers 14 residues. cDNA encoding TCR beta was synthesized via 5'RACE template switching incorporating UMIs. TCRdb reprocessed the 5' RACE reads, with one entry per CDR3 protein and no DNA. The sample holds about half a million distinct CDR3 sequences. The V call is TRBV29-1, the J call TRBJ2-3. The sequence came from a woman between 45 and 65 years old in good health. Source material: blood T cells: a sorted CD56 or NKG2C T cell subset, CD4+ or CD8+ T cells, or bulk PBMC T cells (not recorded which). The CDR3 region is CSVAGRRGTDTQYF.